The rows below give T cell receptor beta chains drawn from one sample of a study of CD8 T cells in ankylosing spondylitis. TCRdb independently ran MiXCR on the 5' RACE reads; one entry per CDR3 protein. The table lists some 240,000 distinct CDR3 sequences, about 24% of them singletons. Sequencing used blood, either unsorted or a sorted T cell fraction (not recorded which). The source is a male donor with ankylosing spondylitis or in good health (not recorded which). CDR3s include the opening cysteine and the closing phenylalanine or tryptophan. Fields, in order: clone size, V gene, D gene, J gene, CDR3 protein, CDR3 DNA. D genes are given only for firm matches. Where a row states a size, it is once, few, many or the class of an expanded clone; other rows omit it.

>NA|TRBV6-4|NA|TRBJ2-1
CASSDRLYNEQFF
TGTGCCAGCAGTGACCGGCTTTACAATGAGCAGTTCTTC
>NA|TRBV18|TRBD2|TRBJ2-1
CASSPLAGLYNEQFF
TGTGCCAGCTCGCCACTAGCGGGTCTCTACAATGAGCAGTTCTTC
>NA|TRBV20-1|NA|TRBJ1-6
CSATGGGNSPLHF
TGCAGTGCTACCGGAGGGGGTAATTCACCCCTCCACTTT
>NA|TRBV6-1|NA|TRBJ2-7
CASGPRDTLYEQYF
TGTGCCAGCGGACCAAGGGACACCCTCTACGAGCAGTACTTC
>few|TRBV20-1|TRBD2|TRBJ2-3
CSAGGTSFNVVTDTQYF
TGCAGTGCTGGGGGGACTAGTTTTAATGTGGTGACAGATACGCAGTATTTT
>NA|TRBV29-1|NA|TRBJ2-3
CSVEDPQGYTDTQYF
TGCAGCGTTGAAGATCCACAGGGCTACACAGATACGCAGTATTTT
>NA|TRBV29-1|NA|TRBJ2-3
CSALLWVGDTQYF
TGCAGCGCCCTTCTATGGGTGGGCGATACGCAGTATTTT
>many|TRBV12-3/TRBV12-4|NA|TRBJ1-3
CASSHRRISGNTIYF
TGTGCCAGCAGTCATAGGCGGATCTCTGGAAACACCATATATTTT
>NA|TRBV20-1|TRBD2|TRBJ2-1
CSAYVSGGPQFF
TGCAGTGCTTATGTTAGCGGGGGCCCACAGTTCTTC
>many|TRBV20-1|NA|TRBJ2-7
CSAREGETTYEQYF
TGCAGTGCTAGAGAAGGAGAGACCACCTACGAGCAGTACTTC
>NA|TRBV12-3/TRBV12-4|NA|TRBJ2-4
CASSSNKMGEYF
TGTGCCAGCAGTTCTAACAAGATGGGAGAGTACTTC
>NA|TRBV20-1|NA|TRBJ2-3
CCARDRSKYVLTDTQYF
TGCTGTGCTAGAGATCGGTCGAAATACGTTTTAACAGATACGCAGTATTTT
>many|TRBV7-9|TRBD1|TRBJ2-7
CASSSNRDSSYEQYF
TGTGCCAGCAGCTCAAACCGGGACAGCTCCTACGAGCAGTACTTC
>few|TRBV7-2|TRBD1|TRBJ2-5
CASTPGGETQYF
TGTGCCAGTACTCCAGGGGGTGAGACCCAGTACTTC
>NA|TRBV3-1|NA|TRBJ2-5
CASSQFSETQYF
TGTGCCAGCAGCCAGTTCTCGGAGACCCAGTACTTC